This T cell receptor beta chain was sequenced for a study of blood T cell repertoires in COVID-19. The CDR3 spans 13 residues. V was trimmed by 8 bases and J by 0 bases, leaving 10 bases between them. Assignments of participants to cohorts depended upon their own reported clinical history. Donors in Cohort 3 counted as recovered after two negative PCRs, clearance, or symptom resolution. The authors' processing: Reference gene primers were amplified, and this amplification served to estimate nucleated cell counts. Here immunoSEQ multiplex PCR was the method, and the copy in TCRdb shows in-frame clones only, minus some. V and J calls plus clone size are reproduced from that table; the DNA served to infer D and trimming. The repertoire holds about 250,000 clones, with 80% to 85% as singletons.

The clonotype comes from a man aged 50 to 59 who had recovered from COVID-19. The chain carries TRBV12-3 or TRBV12-4 and TRBJ1-1, with a tentative D call TRBD1 (6 bases). The sample comprised PBMCs or T cells enriched from blood (not recorded which). The chain's CDR3 is CASGYRVNTEAFF. As DNA, the CDR3 is TGTGCCAGCGGCTACAGGGTGAACACTGAAGCTTTCTTT.